By share of the sample, the clone carrying this T cell receptor beta chain is medium-sized. Its antigen is unknown. The template was genomic DNA from peripheral blood, not RNA. This sample was taken from a study of T cell repertoires in aging, cancer and after chemotherapy. Whole-study context: Six age groups, ranging from 30 or younger to 70 or older, included the donors. About 9 million TCR reads were in the whole dataset. Study-wide points: Healthy donors lost TCR diversity with age mainly through richness, cancer patients through richness and evenness. Median generation probability rose over the chemotherapy interval in each cancer cohort, suggesting rebound thymic output.

A mixed TRB-A/B primer pool amplified rearranged TRB by multiplex touch-down PCR. TCRdb ran MiXCR on the multiplex PCR reads and lists one entry per CDR3 protein. The sample consists of some 3,500 distinct CDR3 sequences, about a fifth of them appearing once. Germline V CDR1 and CDR2: SGHDT, YYEEEE. CDR3 length equals 14 residues. After removal of 5 bases from V and 4 bases from J, the junction contained 7 bases not matched to a gene. Sequences were obtained from blood. The V and J genes are TRBV5-6 and TRBJ2-7, with TRBD2 matching over 9 bases. This TCR came from a human donor with a blood cancer. The CDR3, as DNA: TGTGCCAGCAGGTCCTCTAGCGGGGCGTACGAGCAGTACTTC. This encodes CASRSSSGAYEQYF. Filled out from reference TRBV5-6 and TRBJ2-7, the complete variable domain reads DAGVTQSPTHLIKTRGQQVTLRCSPKSGHDTVSWYQQALGQGPQFIFQYYEEEERQRGNFPDRFSGHQFPNYSSELNVNALLLGDSALYLCASRSSSGAYEQYFGPGTRLTVT.